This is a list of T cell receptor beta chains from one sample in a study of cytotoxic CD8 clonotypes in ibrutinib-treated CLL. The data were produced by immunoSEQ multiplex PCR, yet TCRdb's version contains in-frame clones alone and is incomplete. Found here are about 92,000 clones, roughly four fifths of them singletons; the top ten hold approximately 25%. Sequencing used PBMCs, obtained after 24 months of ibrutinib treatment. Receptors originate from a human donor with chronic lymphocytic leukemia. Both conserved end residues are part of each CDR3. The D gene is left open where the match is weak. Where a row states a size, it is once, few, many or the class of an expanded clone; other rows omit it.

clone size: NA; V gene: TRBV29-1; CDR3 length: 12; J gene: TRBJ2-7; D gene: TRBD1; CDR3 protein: CSAGDSSYEQYF; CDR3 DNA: TGCAGCGCCGGGGACAGCTCCTACGAGCAGTACTTC
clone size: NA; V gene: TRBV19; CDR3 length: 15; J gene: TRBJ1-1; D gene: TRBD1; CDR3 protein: CASSLRQGFNTEAFF; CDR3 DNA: TGTGCCAGTAGTCTTAGACAGGGTTTTAACACTGAAGCTTTCTTT
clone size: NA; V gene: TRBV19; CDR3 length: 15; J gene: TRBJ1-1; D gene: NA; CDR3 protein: CASSRPGQLVAEAFF; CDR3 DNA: TGTGCCAGTAGTCGACCCGGACAGCTCGTCGCTGAAGCTTTCTTT
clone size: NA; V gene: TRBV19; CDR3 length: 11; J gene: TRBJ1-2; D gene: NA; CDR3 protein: CASSMTYGYTF; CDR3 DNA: TGTGCCAGTAGTATGACGTATGGCTACACCTTC
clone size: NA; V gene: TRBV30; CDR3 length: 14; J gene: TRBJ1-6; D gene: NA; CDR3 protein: CAWSFGPLNSPLHF; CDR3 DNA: TGTGCCTGGAGTTTTGGCCCCCTTAATTCACCCCTCCACTTT
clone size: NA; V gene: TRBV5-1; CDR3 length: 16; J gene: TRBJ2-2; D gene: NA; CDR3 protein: CASSENGLLNTGELFF; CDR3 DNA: TGCGCCAGCAGCGAAAACGGACTTCTGAACACCGGGGAGCTGTTTTTT
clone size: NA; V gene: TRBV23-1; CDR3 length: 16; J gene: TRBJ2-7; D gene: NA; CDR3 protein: CASSQFAAGPLSEQYF; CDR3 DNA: TGCGCCAGCAGTCAATTTGCGGCAGGGCCTCTCTCCGAGCAGTACTTC
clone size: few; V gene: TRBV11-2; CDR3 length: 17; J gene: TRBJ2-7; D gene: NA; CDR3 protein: CASSWPLKTGSSYEQYF; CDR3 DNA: TGTGCCAGCAGCTGGCCCTTAAAGACAGGCAGTTCCTACGAGCAGTACTTC
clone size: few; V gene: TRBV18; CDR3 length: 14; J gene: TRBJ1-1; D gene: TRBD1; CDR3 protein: CASSLGQPNTEAFF; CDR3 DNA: TGTGCCAGCTCACTGGGACAGCCGAACACTGAAGCTTTCTTT
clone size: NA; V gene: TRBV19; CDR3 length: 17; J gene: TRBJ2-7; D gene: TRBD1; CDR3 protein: CASSSEGLGTGHYEQYF; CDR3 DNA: TGTGCCAGTAGTTCCGAAGGCCTCGGGACAGGCCATTACGAGCAGTACTTC
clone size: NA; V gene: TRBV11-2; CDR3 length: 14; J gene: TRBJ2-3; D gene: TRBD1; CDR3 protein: CASGFHRGADTQYF; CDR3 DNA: TGTGCCAGCGGCTTCCACAGGGGGGCAGATACGCAGTATTTT
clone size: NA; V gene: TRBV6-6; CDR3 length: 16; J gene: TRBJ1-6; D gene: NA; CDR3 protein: CASRFIFQGYNSPLHF; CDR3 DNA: TGTGCCAGCAGATTCATATTCCAGGGGTATAATTCACCCCTCCACTTT
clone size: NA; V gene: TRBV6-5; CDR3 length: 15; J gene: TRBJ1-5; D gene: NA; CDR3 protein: CASSYSAGGNQPQHF; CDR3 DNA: TGTGCCAGCAGTTACTCTGCAGGGGGCAATCAGCCCCAGCATTTT
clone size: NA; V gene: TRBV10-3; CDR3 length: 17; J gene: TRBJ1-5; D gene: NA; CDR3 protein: CAISESQGKVGNQPQHF; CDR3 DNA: TGTGCCATCAGTGAGTCACAGGGCAAAGTCGGCAATCAGCCCCAGCATTTT
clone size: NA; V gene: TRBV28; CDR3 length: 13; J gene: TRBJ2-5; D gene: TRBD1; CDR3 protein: CASTGTGMKTQYF; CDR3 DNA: TGTGCCAGCACCGGGACAGGGATGAAGACCCAGTACTTC
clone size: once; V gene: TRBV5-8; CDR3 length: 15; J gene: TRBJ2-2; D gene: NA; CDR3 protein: CASSLGRLVTGELFF; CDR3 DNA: TGTGCCAGCAGCTTGGGTCGACTGGTCACCGGGGAGCTGTTTTTT
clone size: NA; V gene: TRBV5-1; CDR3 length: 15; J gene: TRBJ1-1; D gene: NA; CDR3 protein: CASSSSGPGNTEAFF; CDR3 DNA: TGCGCCAGCAGCTCTTCCGGACCGGGGAACACTGAAGCTTTCTTT
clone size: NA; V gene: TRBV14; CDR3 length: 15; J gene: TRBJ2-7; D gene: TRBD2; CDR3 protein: CAEGGVREFSYEQYF; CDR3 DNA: TGTGCCGAGGGAGGGGTTCGGGAGTTTTCCTACGAGCAGTACTTC
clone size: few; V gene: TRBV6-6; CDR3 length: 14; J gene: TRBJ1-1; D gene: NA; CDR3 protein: CASSNQGLDTEAFF; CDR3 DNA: TGTGCCAGCAGTAATCAGGGGTTGGACACTGAAGCTTTCTTT
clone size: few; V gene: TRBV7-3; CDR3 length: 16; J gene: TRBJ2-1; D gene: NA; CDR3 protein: CASSPRPGPSYNEQFF; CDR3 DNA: TGTGCCAGCAGCCCCCGCCCCGGCCCCTCCTACAATGAGCAGTTCTTC
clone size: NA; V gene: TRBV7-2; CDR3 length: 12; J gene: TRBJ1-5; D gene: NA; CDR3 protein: CTSSLLGQPQHF; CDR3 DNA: TGTACCAGCAGCTTATTGGGTCAGCCCCAGCATTTT
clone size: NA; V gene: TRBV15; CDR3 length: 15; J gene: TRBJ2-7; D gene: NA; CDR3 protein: CATSRARVAGYEQYF; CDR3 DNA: TGTGCCACCAGCAGAGCGCGGGTGGCAGGCTACGAGCAGTACTTC
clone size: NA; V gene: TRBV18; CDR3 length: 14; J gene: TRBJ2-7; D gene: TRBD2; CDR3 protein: CASSPLAGSYEQYF; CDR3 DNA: TGTGCCAGCTCACCCCTAGCGGGAAGCTACGAGCAGTACTTC
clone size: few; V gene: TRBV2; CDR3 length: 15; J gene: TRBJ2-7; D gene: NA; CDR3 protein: CARSRRDISTYEQYF; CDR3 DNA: TGTGCCAGATCGAGGCGGGACATCTCGACCTACGAGCAGTACTTC
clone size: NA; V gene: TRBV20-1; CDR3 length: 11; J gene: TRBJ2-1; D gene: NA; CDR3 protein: CSASFNNEQFF; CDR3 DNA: TGCAGTGCTAGCTTCAACAATGAGCAGTTCTTC
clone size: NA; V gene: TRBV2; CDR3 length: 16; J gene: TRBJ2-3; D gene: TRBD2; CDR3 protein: CASKTLAGGFTDTQYF; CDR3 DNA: TGTGCCAGCAAAACCCTAGCGGGAGGGTTCACAGATACGCAGTATTTT
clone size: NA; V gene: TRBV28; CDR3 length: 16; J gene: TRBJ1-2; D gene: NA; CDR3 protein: CASSPPVRGFNYGYTF; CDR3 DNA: TGTGCCAGCAGTCCCCCCGTTCGGGGATTTAACTATGGCTACACCTTC
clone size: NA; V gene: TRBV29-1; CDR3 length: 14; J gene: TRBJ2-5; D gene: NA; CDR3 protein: CSVDIGGIGETQYF; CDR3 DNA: TGCAGCGTTGACATTGGGGGAATCGGAGAGACCCAGTACTTC
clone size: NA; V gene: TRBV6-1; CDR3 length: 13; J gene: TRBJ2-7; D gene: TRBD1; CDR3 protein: CASRTGQGYEQYF; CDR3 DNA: TGTGCCAGCAGGACCGGACAGGGCTACGAGCAGTACTTC
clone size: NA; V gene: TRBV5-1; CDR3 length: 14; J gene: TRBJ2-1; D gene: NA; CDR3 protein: CASSFGLAYNEQFF; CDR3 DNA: TGCGCCAGCAGCTTCGGACTGGCATACAATGAGCAGTTCTTC
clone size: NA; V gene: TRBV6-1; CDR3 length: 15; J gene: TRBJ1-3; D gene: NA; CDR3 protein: CASSLVSRGGNTIYF; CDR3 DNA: TGTGCCAGCAGTCTGGTGTCCAGGGGCGGAAACACCATATATTTT
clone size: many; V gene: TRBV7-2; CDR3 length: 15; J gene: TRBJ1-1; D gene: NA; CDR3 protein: CASSLGGTDNTEAFF; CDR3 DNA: TGTGCCAGCAGCTTAGGAGGGACGGATAACACTGAAGCTTTCTTT
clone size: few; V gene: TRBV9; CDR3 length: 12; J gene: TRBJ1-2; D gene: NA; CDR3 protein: CASSVGSYGYTF; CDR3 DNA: TGTGCCAGCAGCGTAGGTAGCTATGGCTACACCTTC
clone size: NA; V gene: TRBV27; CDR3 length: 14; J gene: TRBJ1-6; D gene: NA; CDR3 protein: CASTAGFYNSPLHF; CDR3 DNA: TGTGCCAGCACAGCCGGATTCTATAATTCACCCCTCCACTTT
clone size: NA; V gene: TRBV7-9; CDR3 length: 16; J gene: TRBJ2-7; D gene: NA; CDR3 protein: CASSRPIVGRSYEQYF; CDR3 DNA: TGTGCCAGCAGCCGACCCATTGTGGGTCGCTCCTACGAGCAGTACTTC
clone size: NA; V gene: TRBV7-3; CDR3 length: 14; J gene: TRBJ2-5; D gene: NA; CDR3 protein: CASSLYGATETQYF; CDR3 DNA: TGTGCCAGCAGCTTATACGGGGCCACAGAGACCCAGTACTTC
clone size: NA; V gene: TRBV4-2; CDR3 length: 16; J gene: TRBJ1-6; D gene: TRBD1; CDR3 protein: CASSQETQGARAPLHF; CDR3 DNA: TGTGCCAGCAGCCAAGAAACCCAGGGGGCGAGGGCACCCCTCCACTTT
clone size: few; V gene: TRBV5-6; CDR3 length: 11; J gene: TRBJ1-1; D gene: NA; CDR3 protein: CASSLNTEAFF; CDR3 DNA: TGTGCCAGCAGCTTAAACACTGAAGCTTTCTTT
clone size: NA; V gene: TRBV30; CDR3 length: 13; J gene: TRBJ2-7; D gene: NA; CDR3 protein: CAWSVIRAYEQYF; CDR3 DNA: TGTGCCTGGAGTGTAATCAGGGCCTACGAGCAGTACTTC
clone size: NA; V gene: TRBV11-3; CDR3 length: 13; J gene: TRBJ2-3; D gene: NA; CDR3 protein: CASSPASGDTQYF; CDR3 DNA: TGTGCCAGCAGCCCAGCGAGTGGAGATACGCAGTATTTT
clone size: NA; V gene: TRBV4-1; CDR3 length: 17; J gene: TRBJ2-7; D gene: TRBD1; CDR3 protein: CASSPHVAGGFIYEQYF; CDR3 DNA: TGCGCCAGCAGCCCCCATGTAGCAGGGGGCTTTATCTACGAGCAGTACTTC
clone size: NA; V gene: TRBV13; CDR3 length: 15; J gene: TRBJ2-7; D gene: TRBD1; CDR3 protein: CASSLGRGNSYEQYF; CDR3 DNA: TGTGCCAGCAGCTTAGGCAGGGGGAATTCCTACGAGCAGTACTTC
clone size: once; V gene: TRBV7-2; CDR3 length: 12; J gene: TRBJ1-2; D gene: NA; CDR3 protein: CASSLEFRGYTF; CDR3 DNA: TGTGCCAGCAGCTTAGAGTTCCGTGGCTACACCTTC
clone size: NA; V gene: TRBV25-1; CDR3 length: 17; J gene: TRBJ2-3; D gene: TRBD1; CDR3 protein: CASSVKDRASSTDTQYF; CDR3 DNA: TGTGCCAGCAGTGTCAAGGACAGGGCCTCTAGCACAGATACGCAGTATTTT
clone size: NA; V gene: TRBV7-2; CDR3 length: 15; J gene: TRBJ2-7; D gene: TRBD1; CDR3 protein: CASSLGRDSSYEQYF; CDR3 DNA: TGTGCCAGCAGCTTAGGCCGGGACAGTTCCTACGAGCAGTACTTC
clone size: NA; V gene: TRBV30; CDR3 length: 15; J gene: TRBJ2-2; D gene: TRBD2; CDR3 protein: CAWTGAGGLSGELFF; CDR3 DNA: TGTGCCTGGACCGGAGCGGGGGGGCTCTCCGGGGAGCTGTTTTTT
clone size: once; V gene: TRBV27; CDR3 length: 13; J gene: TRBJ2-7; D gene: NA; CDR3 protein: CASGRNFGYEQYF; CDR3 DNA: TGTGCCAGCGGACGGAACTTTGGATACGAGCAGTACTTC